A selection of T cell receptor beta chains follows, all from one sample in a study of regulatory T cells in long-lasting Graves disease. Using its own MiXCR run on the multiplex PCR reads, TCRdb lists one record per CDR3 protein. This sample carries roughly 420,000 distinct CDR3 sequences, 12% to 15% of them seen once, and the ten largest clones take approximately 15%. Separately, the same data were catalogued under a study of T cells in Graves' hyperthyroidism and ophthalmopathy.

The starting material was peripheral blood mononuclear cells (PBMCs), obtained at new diagnosis, from a patient treated with antithyroid drugs. The receptors stem from a woman aged 45-65 years with Graves disease. The CDR3 runs from the conserved cysteine through the conserved F or W.

TRBJ2-3	TRBV5-1	CASTRDSDTQYF
TRBJ1-5	TRBV6-2/TRBV6-3	CASGPDHSNQPQHF
TRBJ2-2	TRBV9	CASSVLQTGTNTGELFF
TRBJ2-3	TRBV4-1	CASSQEGLAADTQYF
TRBJ2-3	TRBV5-1	CASSFSGDSTDTQYF
TRBJ2-1	TRBV9	CASSVRPTSGGYNEQFF
TRBJ2-5	TRBV7-2	CASSLEGGQLGETQYF
TRBJ1-1	TRBV27	CASRLKSTWGNTEAFF
TRBJ2-7	TRBV2	CASSDEDGAYEQYF
TRBJ2-1	TRBV27	CASSFGAGPRSEQFF
TRBJ2-7	TRBV20-1	CSASWLAEPYEQYF
TRBJ2-2	TRBV28	CASSHTHIQGELFF
TRBJ2-1	TRBV27	CASRLAGVINEQFF
TRBJ2-7	TRBV11-2	CASTPRLKGEEPYEQYF
TRBJ2-1	TRBV5-1	CASTPGLENYNEQFF
TRBJ2-1	TRBV18	CASSRTEGYNEQFF
TRBJ2-1	TRBV5-1	CASTGTSGGSYNEQFF
TRBJ1-3	TRBV6-1	CASSGQGRNTIYF
TRBJ1-1	TRBV28	CASSTAGGEMNTEAFF
TRBJ1-3	TRBV19	CASTMGSSGNTIYF
TRBJ1-2	TRBV3-1	CASSQERDSGYTF
TRBJ2-7	TRBV7-6	CASSSSQGYEQYF
TRBJ2-5	TRBV7-9	CASSLAGGYRETQYF
NA	TRBV5-1	CASSYTGRETQYF
TRBJ2-1	TRBV7-9	CASSLETGVLLNEQFF
TRBJ1-6	TRBV7-9	CASRSGTSDTLHF
TRBJ1-2	TRBV7-2	CASSQRSYGYTF
TRBJ2-3	TRBV5-1	CASSLSGLAGADTQYF
TRBJ1-2	TRBV11-2	CASSPGDRAEGYTF
TRBJ1-2	TRBV24-1	CATSSQGYGYTF